A selection of T cell receptor beta chains follows, all from one sample in a study of T cell responses to AZD1222 COVID-19 vaccine. The assay was immunoSEQ multiplex PCR, and TCRdb's table has in-frame clones only and misses some. The sample has about 140,000 clones, 92% seen once. The input for sequencing was peripheral blood, taken on day 0 of AZD1222 vaccination. The receptors stem from an adult in good health. The CDR3 runs from the conserved cysteine through the conserved F or W. The D gene is left open where the match is weak. Clone size is stated in some rows and not others, as once, few, many or a class when expanded.

v_gene,j_gene,abundance,d_gene,CDR3nt,CDR3aa
TRBV29-1,TRBJ2-2,NA,TRBD1,TGCAGCGCCAGGACAGGGGTGACCGGGGAGCTGTTTTTT,CSARTGVTGELFF
TRBV6-5,TRBJ2-7,NA,TRBD1,TGTGCCAGCAGTCCAGGACAGGGTCTCTCCTACGAGCAGTACTTC,CASSPGQGLSYEQYF
TRBV7-6,TRBJ2-1,NA,TRBD2,TGTGCCAGCAGCACCCGAGGTAGCGGGAGTGAGCAGTTCTTC,CASSTRGSGSEQFF
TRBV12-5,TRBJ2-5,NA,NA,TGTGCTAGTGGTTTTGGGGATACCGCCTGGGAGACCCAGTACTTC,CASGFGDTAWETQYF
TRBV5-8,TRBJ1-2,NA,NA,TGTGCCAGCAGCTTGCAAGGGAACTATGGCTACACCTTC,CASSLQGNYGYTF
TRBV28,TRBJ1-5,NA,NA,TGTGCCAGCAGGCAGCGGAGCAATCAGCCCCAGCATTTT,CASRQRSNQPQHF
TRBV4-3,TRBJ2-6,NA,NA,TGCGCCAGCAGCCAATGGACGGGACGGGCGCTCTCGGGGGCCAACGTCCTGACTTTC,CASSQWTGRALSGANVLTF
TRBV19,TRBJ2-1,NA,NA,TGTGCCAGTAGTATAATTTACGGCAATGAGCAGTTCTTC,CASSIIYGNEQFF
TRBV5-4,TRBJ2-1,NA,TRBD2,TGTGCCAGCAGCGGACGGACTAGCGGGAGAAACAATGAGCAGTTCTTC,CASSGRTSGRNNEQFF
TRBV19,TRBJ2-7,NA,NA,TGTGCCAGTAGCCCCACGGTTGACGGCGAGCAGTACTTC,CASSPTVDGEQYF
TRBV11-1,TRBJ2-7,NA,TRBD1,TGTGCCAGCAGCTTCCGACAGGGAATTGGTCCCTACGAGCAGTACTTC,CASSFRQGIGPYEQYF
TRBV11-2,TRBJ1-1,NA,NA,TGTGCCAGCAGCTTACTTGTCGGGGGCGGGCTCATGAACACTGAAGCTTTCTTT,CASSLLVGGGLMNTEAFF
TRBV6-5,TRBJ2-1,NA,NA,TGTGCCAGCATAGGCAGAAACTACAATGAGCAGTTCTTC,CASIGRNYNEQFF
TRBV28,TRBJ1-2,few,NA,TGTGCCACAGGACAGTCTTATGGCTACACCTTC,CATGQSYGYTF
TRBV10-3,TRBJ2-2,NA,TRBD2,TGTGCCACCTCCCCTAGGACTAGTTTATCCGGGGAGCTGTTTTTT,CATSPRTSLSGELFF
TRBV12-3/TRBV12-4,TRBJ2-5,NA,NA,TGTGCCAGCAGTTTAGCACAAGAGACCCAGTACTTC,CASSLAQETQYF
TRBV12-3/TRBV12-4,TRBJ2-2,NA,NA,TGTGCCAGCAGTTTTAGGAGGACCGGGGAGCTGTTTTTT,CASSFRRTGELFF
TRBV19,TRBJ2-2,NA,TRBD2,TGTGCCAGTAGTTTCCGGACTAGCGGGAACACCGGGGAGCTGTTTTTT,CASSFRTSGNTGELFF
TRBV30,TRBJ2-2,NA,TRBD2,TGTGCCTGTACCACGGGACTAGCGGGAGTCACCGGGGAGCTGTTTTTT,CACTTGLAGVTGELFF
TRBV6-5,TRBJ1-2,NA,TRBD1,TGTGCCAGCAGACCCGGACAGGGATATGGCTACACCTTC,CASRPGQGYGYTF
TRBV27,TRBJ1-5,NA,NA,TGTGCCAGCAGTTTTCCGCAGACTTTGGGCAATCAGCCCCAGCATTTT,CASSFPQTLGNQPQHF
TRBV14,TRBJ2-1,NA,TRBD2,TGTGCCAGCAGTCTACAGACGGGGGGCTACAATGAGCAGTTCTTC,CASSLQTGGYNEQFF
TRBV18,TRBJ2-2,NA,TRBD2,TGTGCCAGCTCACCCAGCGGGACGAACACCGGGGAGCTGTTTTTT,CASSPSGTNTGELFF
TRBV12-3/TRBV12-4,TRBJ1-2,NA,NA,TGTGCCAGCAGTCCTCCGGGAAGCTATGGCTACACCTTC,CASSPPGSYGYTF
TRBV11-2,TRBJ2-7,NA,NA,TGTGCCAGCAGTGGGGACTGGGCGGAGCAGTACTTC,CASSGDWAEQYF
TRBV27,TRBJ1-1,NA,TRBD1,TGTGCCAGCAGTTTTGATGACAGGGGGCTTGAAGCTTTCTTT,CASSFDDRGLEAFF
TRBV11-2,TRBJ2-2,NA,NA,TGTGCCAGCAGCTTAGCCTCAGTGCCGAACACCGGGGAGCTGTTTTTT,CASSLASVPNTGELFF
TRBV27,TRBJ2-2,NA,TRBD1,TGTGCCAGCAGTTTAATTGTCAGGGGGACCGGGGAGCTGTTTTTT,CASSLIVRGTGELFF
TRBV7-9,TRBJ2-7,NA,NA,TGTGCCAGCAGCTTGAGTGCGGCTACCTACGAGCAGTACTTC,CASSLSAATYEQYF
TRBV6-6,TRBJ2-7,NA,NA,TGTGCCAGCAGCCCAAGGGCCTCTGGCGAGCAGTACTTC,CASSPRASGEQYF
TRBV12-2,TRBJ2-7,NA,NA,TGTGCAAGTCGCCCTGTCTATCCGGGACAGGGGACCTACGAGCAGTACTTC,CASRPVYPGQGTYEQYF
TRBV18,TRBJ2-2,NA,NA,TGTGCCAGCTCACCAAAGGGCGGGGAGCTGTTTTTT,CASSPKGGELFF
TRBV7-2,TRBJ2-3,NA,NA,TGTGCCAGCAGCCTCCGTCGGGCGGGAAGCACAGATACGCAGTATTTT,CASSLRRAGSTDTQYF
TRBV5-6,TRBJ2-1,NA,TRBD2,TGTGCCAGCAGCTTGGAGGTAGCGGGATTGAGTGAGCAGTTCTTC,CASSLEVAGLSEQFF
TRBV9,TRBJ2-1,NA,NA,TGTGCCAGCAGCCAAGGGGGGAAGGCTGAGCAGTTCTTC,CASSQGGKAEQFF
TRBV11-3,TRBJ2-1,once,TRBD2,TGTGCCAGCAGCTTAGGTGGGACTAGTGGGCAGTTCTTC,CASSLGGTSGQFF
TRBV4-3,TRBJ1-4,NA,NA,TGCGCCAGCAGCCAAGCCGGGGGTGAAAAACTGTTTTTT,CASSQAGGEKLFF
TRBV5-4,TRBJ2-1,NA,TRBD1,TGTGCCAGCAGCTTTAGGGACAGCTACAATGAGCAGTTCTTC,CASSFRDSYNEQFF
TRBV11-2,TRBJ2-1,NA,TRBD1,TGTGCCAGCAGCTTCGGGACAGGTAAGAATGAGCAGTTCTTC,CASSFGTGKNEQFF
TRBV5-4,TRBJ1-1,NA,TRBD1,TGTGCCAGCAGCACCAGGGGGCGGGGCGTTCGTGGCACTGAAGCTTTCTTT,CASSTRGRGVRGTEAFF
TRBV24-1,TRBJ2-1,NA,NA,TGTGCCACCAGTGATTCCCATCGACGGGGGAGCCCCTACAATGAGCAGTTCTTC,CATSDSHRRGSPYNEQFF
TRBV15,TRBJ1-1,NA,NA,TGTGCCACCAGCGGCGAAAGGGTGGGGACTGAAGCTTTCTTT,CATSGERVGTEAFF
TRBV28,TRBJ2-7,NA,TRBD2,TGTGCCAGCAGTTTAGTCGGTGGGAGGGAATACTTC,CASSLVGGREYF